The rows below give T cell receptor beta chains drawn from one sample of a study of blood T cell repertoires in COVID-19. The repertoire was sequenced with immunoSEQ multiplex PCR; TCRdb's copy has only in-frame clones and lacks some. The sample has 60,000 to 95,000 clones; about 93% are singletons. Input material: peripheral blood. These receptors originate from a human donor in a cohort sampled during active COVID-19. Each CDR3 is given without its conserved first and last residue.

CDR3 protein | J gene | V gene
ASSYSKPDTQY | TRBJ2-3 | TRBV6-6
ASSQGTANTEAF | TRBJ1-1 | TRBV7-2
ASSQGWIAGGHIQY | TRBJ2-4 | TRBV3-1/TRBV3-2
ASSLVGGYGNEKLF | TRBJ1-4 | TRBV5-4
SASLTGTGNQPQH | TRBJ1-5 | TRBV20-1
ASSRGFAGDRDIYEQY | TRBJ2-7 | TRBV3-1/TRBV3-2
ASRAAALNTEAF | TRBJ1-1 | TRBV10-2
ASSLEGWRVLF | TRBJ1-4 | TRBV5-8
ASSQGGTKYGYT | TRBJ1-2 | TRBV3-1/TRBV3-2
ASSEGQGVDTQY | TRBJ2-3 | TRBV5-1
ASSLPPGQTPSTDTQY | TRBJ2-3 | TRBV7-9
ASSTYSGGAYEQY | TRBJ2-7 | TRBV6-2/TRBV6-3
ASSSGTANSPLH | TRBJ1-6 | TRBV5-1
ASSRQGAQSYGYT | TRBJ1-2 | TRBV6-5
ANRERWETQY | TRBJ2-5 | TRBV2
ASSPGTGESRGYT | TRBJ1-2 | TRBV7-2
ASSQGGRPDGYT | TRBJ1-2 | TRBV4-2
ASSESWGGGYGYT | TRBJ1-2 | TRBV25-1
ASSTVVEQF | TRBJ2-1 | TRBV12-3/TRBV12-4
ASSTHLDRYNEQF | TRBJ2-1 | TRBV9
ASSLAPLGGVETQY | TRBJ2-5 | TRBV7-3
ASTGTDTEAF | TRBJ1-1 | TRBV6-6
AISEGQGQETQY | TRBJ2-5 | TRBV10-3
ASSQGNTEAF | TRBJ1-1 | TRBV10-2
ASRIGRGSTEAF | TRBJ1-1 | TRBV7-3
ASSRRIGETQY | TRBJ2-5 | TRBV2
ASSYSADGNYGYT | TRBJ1-2 | TRBV6-5
ASSSLRGIGTQY | TRBJ2-5 | TRBV7-3
AISKGGDEQY | TRBJ2-7 | TRBV10-3
ASSGSEGREQF | TRBJ2-1 | TRBV5-4
ASSPTGQGDSPLH | TRBJ1-6 | TRBV19
SVLSGAETQY | TRBJ2-5 | TRBV29-1
ASSLAAGNEKLF | TRBJ1-4 | TRBV13
ASSATPGGPYEQY | TRBJ2-7 | TRBV9
ASSQPADGQLKGTGELF | TRBJ2-2 | TRBV4-3
ASSVGTLATNEKLF | TRBJ1-4 | TRBV5-1
ASSQGTSPDTQY | TRBJ2-3 | TRBV4-3